This TCR beta chain was recorded in a study of CD8+ T cells in alopecia areata. About the study: For the treated group, dosing was oral tofacitinib at 5 to 10 mg twice daily.

Study outcomes and limitations: Scalp clonality and expanded CD8+ clones among the top 100 fell significantly with tofacitinib.

With 7 bases removed from V and 5 bases from J, the gap between germline ends came to 9 bases. The germline V gene has CDR1 SNHLY and CDR2 FYNNEI. This CDR3 comprises 12 residues. This clone has just a few counts. The target antigen is unknown. Treatment denoted: oral pan-JAK inhibitor, 5-10 mg twice daily. Sampling of alopecia areata patients yielded lesional scalp punch biopsies as well as peripheral blood. Reverse transcription of extracted RNA yielded cDNA, which provided the sequencing template. Repertoires were generated with immunoSEQ multiplex PCR, while TCRdb's copy carries only in-frame clones and drops some. In the table there are 130,000 or so clones, over 60% of which are singletons.

The chain uses TRBV2 and TRBJ1-5; D might be TRBD1 (6 bases). Material: CD4+ T cells sorted from blood, obtained at week 4, from a patient treated with tofacitinib. This TCR was sampled from a human donor with alopecia areata. CDR3 residues: CASNRVDQPQHF. The CDR3, as DNA: TGTGCCAGCAACAGGGTAGATCAGCCCCAGCATTTT. Full variable domain (rest looked up from reference TRBV2 and TRBJ1-5): EPEVTQTPSHQVTQMGQEVILRCVPISNHLYFYWYRQILGQKVEFLVSFYNNEISEKSEIFDDQFSVERPDGSNFTLKIRSTKLEDSAMYFCASNRVDQPQHFGDGTRLSIL.